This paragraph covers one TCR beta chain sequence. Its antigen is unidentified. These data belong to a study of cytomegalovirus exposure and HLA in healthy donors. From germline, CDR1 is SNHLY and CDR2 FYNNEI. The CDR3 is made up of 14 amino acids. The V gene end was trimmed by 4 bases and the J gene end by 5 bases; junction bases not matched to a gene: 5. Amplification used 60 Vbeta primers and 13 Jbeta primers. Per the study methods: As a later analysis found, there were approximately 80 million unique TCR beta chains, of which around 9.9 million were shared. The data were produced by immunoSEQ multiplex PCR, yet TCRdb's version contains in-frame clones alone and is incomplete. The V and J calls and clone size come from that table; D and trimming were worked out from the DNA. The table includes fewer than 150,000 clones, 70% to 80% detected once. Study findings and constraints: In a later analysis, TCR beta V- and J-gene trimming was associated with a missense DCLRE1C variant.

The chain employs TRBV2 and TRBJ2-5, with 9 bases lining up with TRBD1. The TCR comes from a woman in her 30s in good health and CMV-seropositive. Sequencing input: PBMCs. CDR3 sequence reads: CASSGGTGWETQYF. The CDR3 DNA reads TGTGCCAGCAGTGGGGGGACAGGGTGGGAGACCCAGTACTTC. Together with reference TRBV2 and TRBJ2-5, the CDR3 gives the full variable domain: EPEVTQTPSHQVTQMGQEVILRCVPISNHLYFYWYRQILGQKVEFLVSFYNNEISEKSEIFDDQFSVERPDGSNFTLKIRSTKLEDSAMYFCASSGGTGWETQYFGPGTRLLVL.